The 7 T cell receptor beta chains below all came from one sample that was sequenced in a study of blood T cell repertoires in COVID-19. Sequenced by immunoSEQ multiplex PCR; TCRdb stores in-frame clones only, minus some. Of 190,000 or so clones in the sample, about 87% were seen once. The sample comprised peripheral blood. The origin of the receptors is a man in his forties or fifties with active or convalescent COVID-19.

This chain connects TRBV7-8 to TRBJ1-1; D gene uncertain. From germline, CDR1 is SGHVS and CDR2 FQNEAQ. V was clipped by 5 bases and J by 4 bases, with 8 bases between them. The CDR3 loop spans 12 amino acids. The CDR3 region has the DNA TGTGCCAGCAGCCCGGTGAGCACTGAAGCTTTCTTT. It is translated as CASSPVSTEAFF.

V gene TRBV27 combines with J gene TRBJ2-2, with 13 bases matching TRBD2. V dropped 2 bases and J dropped 8; count of bases not matched to a gene: 11. This CDR3 has 18 residues. Germline assignment: CDR1 MNHEY and CDR2 SMNVEV (reference sequence). The CDR3: CASSLLTSGGRWPGELFF. CDR3 DNA sequence: TGTGCCAGCAGTTTACTGACTAGCGGGGGGCGCTGGCCGGGGGAGCTGTTTTTT.

J is TRBJ1-5 and V is TRBV4-2, with a possible D match to TRBD1 (5 bases). The CDR3 totals 17 residues. The V and J ends lost 1 base and 1 base respectively, with 14 bases between them. Germline loops: CDR1 LGHNA, CDR2 YNFKEQ. CDR3 region: CASSQADTGPSNQPQHF. CDR3 nucleotides: TGTGCCAGCAGCCAAGCGGACACCGGCCCCAGCAATCAGCCCCAGCATTTT.

The chain couples TRBV2 to TRBJ1-2; D is uncertain. Germline loops: CDR1 SNHLY, CDR2 FYNNEI. V gave up 1 base and J gave up 1 base, with 10 bases separating them. The CDR3 contains 15 residues. This CDR3 reads CASSEGPIINYGYTF. The CDR3 DNA reads TGTGCCAGCAGTGAAGGGCCAATAATTAACTATGGCTACACCTTC.

The chain uses TRBV6-1 and TRBJ2-3; tentatively, D is TRBD2 (6 bases). The CDR3 sequence is 16 residues long. Germline loops: CDR1 MNHNS, CDR2 SASEGT. Trimming left V 1 base short and J 1 base short, with 12 bases between. The CDR3 protein is CASSEDGGLGTDTQYF. CDR3 sequence (DNA): TGTGCCAGCAGTGAAGACGGGGGACTGGGCACAGATACGCAGTATTTT.

CDR3 protein: CASSLGTANGYTF. DNA for the CDR3: TGTGCCAGCAGTTTAGGGACAGCTAATGGCTACACCTTC. The chain combines TRBV28 with TRBJ1-2; the match to TRBD1 covers 7 bases. V dropped 2 bases and J dropped 6; count of bases not matched to a gene: 3. CDR1 is MDHEN and CDR2 is SYDVKM in the germline V gene. The CDR3 totals 13 residues.

CDR3 coding DNA: TGTGCCAGCAGTGACTCGGATGGGGCGTATAGCAATCAGCCCCAGCATTTT. Amino acid sequence: CASSDSDGAYSNQPQHF. The rearrangement links TRBV6-4 to TRBJ1-5; D might be TRBD1 (5 bases). Trimming cost V 0 bases and J 0 bases, with 12 bases left between them. Per the germline V gene, CDR1 is MRHNA and CDR2 is SNTAGT. The CDR3 sequence is 17 residues long.